Below, 19 T cell receptor beta chains from the same sample are listed, as sequenced in a study of blood T cell repertoires in COVID-19. Assay used: immunoSEQ multiplex PCR; TCRdb lists only in-frame clones, some missing. The data show around 300,000 clones, roughly 85% seen once. The sequenced material came from peripheral blood. These receptor sequences come from a woman in her sixties or seventies with acute or convalescent COVID-19.

Regarding this clone: A read error may produce the germline difference seen at one junction end. This chain joins TRBV7-8 and TRBJ2-3; D assignment may be TRBD1 or TRBD2 (5 bases each). Germline V gene data show CDR1 as SGHVS and CDR2 as FQNEAQ. This CDR3 comprises 15 residues. The CDR3 DNA sequence: TGTGCCAGCAGCCTAGCAAGGGGAAGCACAGATACGCAGTATTTT. Protein: CASSLARGSTDTQYF.

The gene calls are TRBV5-5 and TRBJ1-2; D is unresolved. The CDR3 has 14 amino acids. Trimming took off 0 bases at V and 5 bases at J, with 11 bases between the two ends. In germline, CDR1 is SGHKS, CDR2 YYEKEE (reference sequence). The CDR3 protein is CASSLADPRYGYTF. DNA of the CDR3: TGTGCCAGCAGCTTGGCAGATCCTAGGTATGGCTACACCTTC.

The sample holds a few counts of this clone. The sample holds other DNA sequences that translate to the same CDR3. This chain links TRBV12-3 or TRBV12-4 with TRBJ2-5; 7 bases are shared with TRBD1. This CDR3 region has 13 residues. V shed 5 bases, J shed 2 bases, and the junction held 2 bases outside the gene matches. This CDR3 reads CASSRDRQETQYF. CDR3 bases: TGTGCCAGCAGTCGGGACAGACAAGAGACCCAGTACTTC.

V is TRBV30 and J is TRBJ1-3, with a possible D match to TRBD1 (5 bases). This CDR3 contains 15 residues. Germline V gene data show CDR1 as GTSNPN and CDR2 as SVGIG (reference sequence). V gave up 0 bases and J gave up 1 base, with 10 bases separating them. The CDR3 spells CAWSVVRGSGNTIYF. Here the CDR3 DNA reads TGTGCCTGGAGTGTAGTAAGGGGATCTGGAAACACCATATATTTT.

Comments on this clone: The identical CDR3 is also encoded by other nucleotide sequences in the sample. The V call is TRBV7-9, the J call TRBJ1-1; 7 bases match TRBD1. V lost 5 bases, J lost 2 bases, and 5 bases stayed unmatched. The CDR3 is made up of 14 amino acids. Germline V gives CDR1 SEHNR, CDR2 FQNEAQ (reference sequence). The CDR3 DNA reads TGTGCCAGCAGCCCAGGACAGGTAAACACTGAAGCTTTCTTT. Translation gives CASSPGQVNTEAFF.

The chain uses TRBV5-5 and TRBJ2-2; 8 bases line up with TRBD2. V lost 2 bases to trimming and J lost 4 bases; unmatched junction nucleotides: 7. Germline lookup yields CDR1 SGHKS and CDR2 YYEKEE (reference sequence). This CDR3 spans 16 amino acids. CDR3: CASSFGLAGGTGELFF. DNA of the CDR3: TGTGCCAGCAGCTTCGGACTAGCCGGGGGCACCGGGGAGCTGTTTTTT.

The chain uses TRBV6-5 and TRBJ2-7; D not resolved. This CDR3 contains 13 residues. Germline V gives CDR1 MNHEY, CDR2 SVGAGI. Trimming removed 2 bases at V and 3 bases at J, with 8 bases between. The CDR3 DNA sequence: TGTGCCAGCAGTTACGGTCAGTACTACGAGCAGTACTTC. Its protein product is CASSYGQYYEQYF.

The V and J genes are TRBV5-1 and TRBJ1-2, with D hard to call. The CDR3 is 14 amino acids. Germline V gene data show CDR1 as SGHRS and CDR2 as YFSETQ. V was cut by 0 bases and J by 1 base, with 7 bases left in between. Here the CDR3 DNA reads TGCGCCAGCAGCTTGGCACAGCTTAACTATGGCTACACCTTC. It specifies CASSLAQLNYGYTF. The full variable domain, in which reference TRBV5-1 and TRBJ1-2 provide the parts outside the CDR3, is KAGVTQTPRYLIKTRGQQVTLSCSPISGHRSVSWYQQTPGQGLQFLFEYFSETQRNKGNFPGRFSGRQFSNSRSEMNVSTLELGDSALYLCASSLAQLNYGYTFGSGTRLTVV.

The rearrangement links TRBV2 to TRBJ1-2, with D perhaps TRBD1 (5 bases). Trimming took 6 bases from V and 0 from J, leaving 14 bases between them. Germline-derived CDR1 and CDR2 are SNHLY and FYNNEI. CDR3 length equals 15 residues. DNA for the CDR3: TGTGCCAGCAGGGGGGGAGGGAACCCTAACTATGGCTACACCTTC. Its translation: CASRGGGNPNYGYTF. The full variable domain, with the rest looked up from reference TRBV2 and TRBJ1-2, is EPEVTQTPSHQVTQMGQEVILRCVPISNHLYFYWYRQILGQKVEFLVSFYNNEISEKSEIFDDQFSVERPDGSNFTLKIRSTKLEDSAMYFCASRGGGNPNYGYTFGSGTRLTVV.

The chain couples TRBV2 to TRBJ1-2; 7 positions match TRBD1. CDR3 length: 13 residues. Germline lookup yields CDR1 SNHLY and CDR2 FYNNEI. After removal of 6 bases from V and 5 bases from J, the junction contained 6 bases not matched to a gene. The CDR3 sequence: CASRGGAGYGYTF. The CDR3 bases are TGTGCCAGCAGAGGGGGCGCCGGGTATGGCTACACCTTC. The full variable domain, completed using reference TRBV2 and TRBJ1-2, is EPEVTQTPSHQVTQMGQEVILRCVPISNHLYFYWYRQILGQKVEFLVSFYNNEISEKSEIFDDQFSVERPDGSNFTLKIRSTKLEDSAMYFCASRGGAGYGYTFGSGTRLTVV.

J is TRBJ2-7 and V is TRBV5-1; D gene ambiguous. The CDR3 covers 13 residues. The ends were cut back, 2 bases at V and 6 bases at J, with 12 bases in the middle. Germline CDR1 and CDR2: SGHRS and YFSETQ. The CDR3, as DNA: TGCGCCAGCAGCTTCAAGTTAGCCTCCGAGCAGTACTTC. It translates to CASSFKLASEQYF.

There are a few counts of this clone. The chain recombines TRBV3-1 (or the pseudogene TRBV3-2) with TRBJ1-3; TRBD1 is a possible D gene (5 bases). The CDR3 spans 14 residues. V lost 5 bases to trimming and J lost 2 bases, with 10 bases between them. Per the germline V gene, CDR1 is LGHDT and CDR2 is YNNKEL (reference sequence). The CDR3 loop is CASSGNRPGNTIYF. The CDR3 coding sequence is TGTGCCAGCAGCGGGAACAGGCCTGGAAACACCATATATTTT.

Worth noting for this clone: Other DNA sequences in this sample translate to the same CDR3. The V call is TRBV27, the J call TRBJ2-7, with D possibly being TRBD2 (5 bases). Germline V gene lookup returns CDR1 MNHEY and CDR2 SMNVEV (reference sequence). The CDR3 covers 13 residues. The V gene lost 2 bases and the J gene lost 1 base, with 6 bases spanning the gap. CDR3 in DNA: TGTGCCAGCAGTTTACGGGGTTCCTACGAGCAGTACTTC. It yields the protein CASSLRGSYEQYF.

This chain uses TRBV11-2 with TRBJ2-6; no definite D call. Trimming removed 1 base at V and 4 bases at J, with 11 bases between. From germline, CDR1 is SGHAT and CDR2 FQNNGV. The CDR3 spans 16 residues. This CDR3 reads CASSLGQARGANVLTF. The CDR3 DNA follows: TGTGCCAGCAGCTTAGGGCAGGCCCGGGGGGCCAACGTCCTGACTTTC.

This clone was seen only a few times. The V and J genes are TRBV15 and TRBJ2-2, with a weak D call TRBD2 (5 bases). The germline CDR1 and CDR2 sequences are LNHNV and YYDKDF (reference sequence). This CDR3 has 15 amino acids. Trimming took 5 bases from V and 3 from J, leaving 13 bases between them. CDR3: CATSPRRADTGELFF. CDR3 nucleotide sequence: TGTGCCACCAGCCCCCGGCGGGCTGACACCGGGGAGCTGTTTTTT.

The sample holds one count of this clone. The gene calls are TRBV5-1 and TRBJ2-5, with D maybe TRBD2 (5 bases). CDR1 is SGHRS and CDR2 is YFSETQ in the germline V gene. Trimming shortened V by 4 bases and J by 5 bases, and 12 bases separated the two germline ends. The CDR3 totals 13 residues. The CDR3: CASSPLAGETQYF. The DNA for the CDR3 is TGCGCCAGCAGCCCGCTAGCCGGGGAGACCCAGTACTTC.

The rearrangement links TRBV2 to TRBJ1-1; D remains unclear. The CDR3 sequence is 14 residues long. Germline V gene data show CDR1 as SNHLY and CDR2 as FYNNEI. Trimming removed 6 bases at V and 0 bases at J, with 11 bases between. The CDR3 protein is CASSLQRVNTEAFF. The CDR3 bases are TGTGCCAGCAGCCTACAACGGGTGAACACTGAAGCTTTCTTT.

V gene TRBV6-5 combines with J gene TRBJ1-5, with 9 bases aligning to TRBD1. CDR3 size: 15 residues. After removal of 7 bases from V and 2 bases from J, the junction contained 6 bases not matched to a gene. Germline-derived CDR1 and CDR2 are MNHEY and SVGAGI. Here the CDR3 reads CASILRDRGNQPQHF. CDR3 DNA sequence: TGTGCCAGCATTCTCCGGGACAGGGGCAATCAGCCCCAGCATTTT.

This chain links TRBV5-1 with TRBJ2-4; a possible D gene is TRBD2 (6 bases). The CDR3 has 16 residues. The germline V and J ends were trimmed by 1 base and 0 bases, with 11 bases remaining between them. CDR1 and CDR2 (germline): SGHRS, YFSETQ. CDR3: CASSLRGLPAKNIQYF. The CDR3 DNA sequence: TGCGCCAGCAGCTTGAGGGGACTTCCAGCCAAAAACATTCAGTACTTC.